A single sample gave rise to the 22 T cell receptor beta chains below, sequenced in a study of glioma-infiltrating T cells after dendritic cell vaccination. The method was immunoSEQ multiplex PCR; TCRdb's version includes in-frame clones alone and lacks a portion of them. Here the sample spans about 92,000 clones, approximately 90% being singletons. This material consisted of blood, taken before dendritic cell vaccination. Every receptor here comes from a human donor with glioblastoma.

The V call is TRBV19, the J call TRBJ2-7, with 9 bases aligning to TRBD1. V shed 6 bases, J shed 3 bases, and the junction held 3 bases outside the gene matches. Germline lookup yields CDR1 LNHDA and CDR2 SQIVND (reference sequence). This CDR3 spans 13 amino acids. The chain's CDR3 is CASRGTGIYEQYF. The CDR3 DNA reads TGTGCCAGTAGGGGGACAGGGATCTACGAGCAGTACTTC.

The genes are TRBV7-7 and TRBJ2-2; D gene unclear. The CDR3 is 12 residues long. The germline V gene encodes CDR1 SSHAT and CDR2 FNYEAQ (reference sequence). Between the trimmed V and J ends, which lost 5 bases and 3 bases, there was a span of 4 bases. CDR3 coding DNA: TGTGCCAGCAGCCGAGACACCGGGGAGCTGTTTTTT. Amino acid sequence: CASSRDTGELFF.

The V and J genes are TRBV21-1 and TRBJ1-5; no check of the table's D call, TRBD1, against the DNA was made. TRBV21-1 is reported as a pseudogene. The CDR3 is 12 amino acids. CDR3 bases: TGTGCCAACCAGGGGAGTAATCAGCCCCAGCATTTT. Translation: CANQGSNQPQHF.

J is TRBJ1-2 and V is TRBV6-6, with 10 bases identical to TRBD1. V shed 2 bases, J shed 3 bases, and the junction held 6 bases outside the gene matches. Germline loops: CDR1 MNHNY, CDR2 SVGAGI (reference sequence). The CDR3 has 16 residues. CDR3 amino acids: CASSYPGQGSHYGYTF. CDR3 bases: TGTGCCAGCAGTTACCCGGGACAGGGGTCGCACTATGGCTACACCTTC.

V usage is TRBV19 and J usage is TRBJ1-2; D call uncertain. This CDR3 comprises 14 residues. Trimming cost V 1 base and J 2 bases, with 8 bases left between them. Germline CDR1 and CDR2: LNHDA and SQIVND (reference sequence). This CDR3 is CASSIGAENYGYTF. CDR3 sequence (DNA): TGTGCCAGTAGTATAGGTGCAGAAAACTATGGCTACACCTTC.

The V gene is TRBV7-2, the J gene TRBJ1-2; D may be TRBD1 (6 bases). The length of the CDR3 is 13 residues. Trimming removed 4 bases from V and 3 bases from J, with 9 bases in between. Per germline, CDR1 SGHTA and CDR2 FQGNSA. DNA for the CDR3: TGTGCCAGCAGCTATGGACAGCACTATGGCTACACCTTC. This gives the protein CASSYGQHYGYTF.

The chain recombines TRBV2 with TRBJ2-5, with TRBD2 identical over 10 bases. J lost 0 bases, V lost 8 bases, and 9 bases had no gene match. Germline CDR1 SNHLY, CDR2 FYNNEI. There are 16 residues in the CDR3. CDR3 in DNA: TGTGCCAGCGGCGGGGCTAGCGGGGGTCACCAAGAGACCCAGTACTTC. The encoded protein is CASGGASGGHQETQYF.

The chain combines TRBV27 with TRBJ1-2; D gene uncertain. This CDR3 comprises 13 residues. Between the trimmed V and J ends, which lost 6 bases and 4 bases, there was a span of 12 bases. Looked up from germline, CDR1 is MNHEY and CDR2 is SMNVEV (reference sequence). CDR3 coding DNA: TGTGCCAGCAGCCCTCGACTTGCCTATGGCTACACCTTC. Its translation is CASSPRLAYGYTF.

This clone showed up just once. The rearrangement links TRBV5-1 to TRBJ2-7, with 8 bases matching TRBD2. V was clipped by 5 bases and J by 1 base; unmatched bases: 5. Germline V lookup: CDR1 SGHRS, CDR2 YFSETQ. The CDR3 extends over 14 amino acids. CDR3 sequence reads: CASSSGGGSYEQYF. The CDR3 nucleotides read TGCGCCAGCAGTTCCGGGGGGGGATCCTACGAGCAGTACTTC.

CDR3 region: CASSYGSQETQYF. The CDR3 DNA reads as TGTGCCAGCAGTTACGGGAGTCAAGAGACCCAGTACTTC. V gene TRBV6-5 combines with J gene TRBJ2-5; D is possibly TRBD2 (5 bases). CDR3 length equals 13 residues. CDR1 and CDR2 from the germline V gene are MNHEY and SVGAGI. Trimming took off 2 bases at V and 2 bases at J, with 6 bases between the two ends.

The chain links TRBV19 to TRBJ2-7; weak D call: TRBD2 (5 bases). Germline-derived CDR1 and CDR2 are LNHDA and SQIVND (reference sequence). V lost 1 base and J lost 0, with 10 bases in between. The CDR3 extends over 15 amino acids. CDR3: CASSIGRDHSYEQYF. CDR3 sequence (DNA): TGTGCCAGTAGTATAGGACGGGATCACTCCTACGAGCAGTACTTC.

This sequence joins TRBV7-5 and TRBJ1-2; the D call in the table, TRBD1, was not verified against the DNA. TRBV7-5 is described as a pseudogene. The CDR3 has 16 amino acids. CDR3 sequence (DNA): TGTGTCAGAAGCTTAGTGTGGGACACCCCTAACTATGGCTACACCTTC. Translating it yields CVRSLVWDTPNYGYTF.

The rearrangement links TRBV5-1 to TRBJ1-4, with unresolved D. CDR1 is SGHRS and CDR2 is YFSETQ in the germline V gene. The CDR3 consists of 16 residues. Between the trimmed V and J ends, which lost 0 bases and 2 bases, there was a span of 11 bases. The CDR3 is CASSLGGALTNEKLFF. DNA of the CDR3: TGCGCCAGCAGCTTGGGCGGCGCCCTCACTAATGAAAAACTGTTTTTT.

This sequence joins TRBV5-4 and TRBJ2-7, with 9 bases lining up with TRBD2. V was pared by 3 bases and J by 2 bases, with 3 bases of the junction left unmatched. Germline V gene lookup returns CDR1 SGHNT and CDR2 YYREEE (reference sequence). The CDR3 runs 14 residues. CDR3 amino acids: CASSSIAGAYEQYF. The CDR3 bases are TGTGCCAGCAGCTCCATAGCGGGAGCCTACGAGCAGTACTTC. Based on the CDR3 plus reference TRBV5-4 and TRBJ2-7, the full variable domain is ETGVTQSPTHLIKTRGQQVTLRCSSQSGHNTVSWYQQALGQGPQFIFQYYREEENGRGNFPPRFSGLQFPNYSSELNVNALELDDSALYLCASSSIAGAYEQYFGPGTRLTVT.

This chain connects TRBV7-2 to TRBJ2-3; tentatively, D is TRBD2 (7 bases). V was pared by 5 bases and J by 9 bases, with 15 bases between. Germline assignment: CDR1 SGHTA and CDR2 FQGNSA. The CDR3 runs to 13 residues. The CDR3, as DNA: TGTGCCAGCAGCCCCCGGGGGGCTCGCACGCAGTATTTT. Protein product: CASSPRGARTQYF.

The chain links TRBV28 to TRBJ2-5, with 9 bases matching TRBD1. V was pared by 3 bases and J by 3 bases, with 8 bases of the junction left unmatched. Germline V gene sequence: CDR1 MDHEN, CDR2 SYDVKM. The CDR3 contains 16 residues. CDR3 residues: CASSFRDRVFEETQYF. The CDR3, as DNA: TGTGCCAGCAGTTTCAGGGACAGGGTTTTTGAAGAGACCCAGTACTTC.

The chain recombines TRBV9 with TRBJ1-1; 7 bases fit TRBD1. The CDR3 length is 14 residues. From germline, CDR1 is SGDLS and CDR2 YYNGEE. V lost 6 bases, J lost 1 base, and 6 bases stayed unmatched. CDR3 protein: CASTPGGRNTEAFF. In DNA form, the CDR3 reads TGTGCCAGCACTCCAGGGGGGCGGAACACTGAAGCTTTCTTT.

The V gene is TRBV28, the J gene TRBJ2-5; weak D call: TRBD1 (6 bases). The CDR3 contains 15 residues. Trimming left V 2 bases short and J 2 bases short, with 12 bases between. In germline, CDR1 is MDHEN, CDR2 SYDVKM. CDR3 DNA sequence: TGTGCCAGCAGTTTAAGAAGGGGGTCTCAAGAGACCCAGTACTTC. This codes for CASSLRRGSQETQYF.

At least ten counts were recorded for this clone. The chain is built from TRBV19 and TRBJ2-1, with D maybe TRBD2 (5 bases). Trimming pared 0 bases from V and 3 bases from J, leaving 15 bases between. The CDR3 has 17 residues. Germline assignment: CDR1 LNHDA and CDR2 SQIVND (reference sequence). CDR3 sequence (DNA): TGTGCCAGTAGTATAGATGATACGGGGAACGACTACAATGAGCAGTTCTTC. Amino acid sequence: CASSIDDTGNDYNEQFF.

This chain joins TRBV27 and TRBJ1-5, with 12 positions matching TRBD1. The V gene end was trimmed by 6 bases and the J gene end by 6 bases; junction bases not matched to a gene: 3. Germline V gene sequence: CDR1 MNHEY, CDR2 SMNVEV (reference sequence). CDR3 length equals 14 residues. The CDR3 loop reads CASRGQGAAQPQHF. The CDR3, as DNA: TGTGCCAGCAGGGGACAGGGGGCGGCTCAGCCCCAGCATTTT.

This clone has a handful of counts. The chain is built from TRBV7-9 and TRBJ2-7; 7 positions agree with TRBD2. Germline-derived CDR1 and CDR2 are SEHNR and FQNEAQ (reference sequence). CDR3 size: 15 residues. The junction had 10 bases not matched to a gene; V was cut back by 5 bases and J by 3 bases. The CDR3: CASSPGGGGIYEQYF. In DNA, the CDR3 is TGTGCCAGCAGCCCCGGTGGGGGGGGAATCTACGAGCAGTACTTC.

This sequence joins TRBV11-3 and TRBJ2-2; TRBD2 aligns across 13 bases. From germline, CDR1 is SGHNT and CDR2 YENEEA. The CDR3 is 13 residues long. V was pared by 9 bases and J by 9 bases, with 4 bases of the junction left unmatched. CDR3 sequence: CASGTSGNRELFF. The DNA of the CDR3 is TGTGCCAGTGGGACTAGCGGGAATCGGGAGCTGTTTTTT. The complete variable domain, with remaining parts taken from reference TRBV11-3 and TRBJ2-2, reads EAGVVQSPRYKIIEKKQPVAFWCNPISGHNTLYWYLQNLGQGPELLIRYENEEAVDDSQLPKDRFSAERLKGVDSTLKIQPAELGDSAVYLCASGTSGNRELFFGEGSRLTVL.